This passage covers 11 T cell receptor beta chains from one sample sequenced in a study of blood T cells in healthy people across ages. The authors ran a second PCR of about 6 to 11 cycles using a sample-barcoded 5' primer and a J-beta primer mix. In TCRdb, the 5' RACE reads were re-called with MiXCR into one record per CDR3 protein. The table shows around 1,100,000 distinct CDR3 sequences, with around two fifths occurring only once. Input material: blood. The receptors come from a man younger than 35 in good health.

V usage is TRBV7-2 and J usage is TRBJ2-3; unclear D gene. Deletions cut 3 bases from V and 2 bases from J, with 12 bases between. The CDR3 covers 15 residues. Looked up from germline, CDR1 is SGHTA and CDR2 is FQGNSA. CDR3 sequence (DNA): TGTGCCAGCAGCTTTGTAAGGAGCCCCACAGATACGCAGTATTTT. Protein product: CASSFVRSPTDTQYF.

The chain couples TRBV6-2 or TRBV6-3 to TRBJ2-5; D is perhaps TRBD1 (5 bases). This CDR3 is built from 14 residues. The V end was cut by 2 bases, the J end by 3 bases, with 10 bases between. CDR1 MNHEY and CDR2 SVGEGT come from the germline V gene. The CDR3 sequence: CASSYPDTEETQYF. DNA for the CDR3: TGTGCCAGCAGTTACCCGGACACAGAAGAGACCCAGTACTTC.

The chain employs TRBV6-5 and TRBJ1-4; 7 nucleotides match TRBD1. Germline assignment: CDR1 MNHEY and CDR2 SVGAGI. V trimming: 5 bases; J trimming: 3 bases; junction bases outside the gene matches: 3. The CDR3 is 14 residues long. The CDR3 spells CASSTQGANEKLFF. The CDR3, as DNA: TGTGCCAGCAGTACCCAGGGGGCTAATGAAAAACTGTTTTTT.

This clonotype was seen more than once but under ten times. V usage is TRBV12-3 or TRBV12-4 and J usage is TRBJ2-1, with D possibly matching TRBD1 (5 bases). Deletions cut 8 bases from V and 0 bases from J, with 14 bases between. The CDR3 runs to 15 residues. CDR3 in amino acids: CASQQVLSSYNEQFF. CDR3 nucleotides: TGTGCCAGCCAACAGGTCCTTAGCTCCTACAATGAGCAGTTCTTC.

This chain links TRBV7-2 with TRBJ2-1; D is unresolved. The CDR3 runs 16 residues. Germline V gives CDR1 SGHTA, CDR2 FQGNSA. Trimming stripped 4 bases from V and 13 bases from J, with 26 bases between. The CDR3 sequence is CASSSSIESARETQFF. DNA for the CDR3: TGTGCCAGCAGCTCATCCATAGAGTCGGCTCGAGAGACCCAGTTCTTC.

This clonotype was found once. J is TRBJ2-1 and V is TRBV20-1, with D perhaps TRBD1 (6 bases). Trimming shortened V by 4 bases and J by 5 bases, and 15 bases separated the two germline ends. Germline values: CDR1 DFQATT, CDR2 SNEGSKA (reference sequence). This CDR3 contains 14 residues. CDR3 region: CSANWQGLHNEQFF. The CDR3 DNA reads TGCAGTGCTAACTGGCAGGGGCTCCACAATGAGCAGTTCTTC.

The chain carries TRBV5-1 and TRBJ2-1; TRBD1 aligns across 8 bases. Trimming cost V 2 bases and J 3 bases; bases outside gene matches: 4. Germline CDR1 is SGHRS and CDR2 is YFSETQ. CDR3 length equals 15 residues. CDR3 residues: CASSFSGQVYNEQFF. In DNA form, the CDR3 reads TGCGCCAGCAGCTTTTCGGGACAGGTCTACAATGAGCAGTTCTTC.

The chain employs TRBV6-2 or TRBV6-3 and TRBJ1-2, with TRBD1 matching 9 bases. The germline V gene has CDR1 MNHEY and CDR2 SVGEGT. Unmatched junction bases numbered 8, after V lost 2 bases and J lost 4 bases. The CDR3 is made up of 16 amino acids. DNA of the CDR3: TGTGCCAGCAGTTACCCAGGGACAGGGTACCGCTATGGCTACACCTTC. Translated, it gives CASSYPGTGYRYGYTF.

This sequence joins TRBV9 and TRBJ2-3, with 9 bases that match TRBD1. V was pared by 4 bases and J by 6 bases, with 15 bases of the junction left unmatched. The CDR3 length is 17 residues. Germline V gene data show CDR1 as SGDLS and CDR2 as YYNGEE. CDR3 nucleotides: TGTGCCAGCAGCCCTCGGACAGGGACAGGGAAAGGGGATACGCAGTATTTT. Translating gives CASSPRTGTGKGDTQYF. The variable domain in full, with the rest retrieved from reference TRBV9 and TRBJ2-3, is DSGVTQTPKHLITATGQRVTLRCSPRSGDLSVYWYQQSLDQGLQFLIQYYNGEERAKGNILERFSAQQFPDLHSELNLSSLELGDSALYFCASSPRTGTGKGDTQYFGPGTRLTVL.

The V call is TRBV5-1, the J call TRBJ1-2; D is perhaps TRBD1 (6 bases). Trimming stripped 4 bases from V and 1 base from J, with 14 bases between. The CDR3 loop spans 15 amino acids. Germline CDR1 is SGHRS and CDR2 is YFSETQ. CDR3 loop: CASSPRGPFNYGYTF. The CDR3 DNA follows: TGCGCCAGCAGCCCTCGGGGGCCCTTTAACTATGGCTACACCTTC.

The chain uses TRBV20-1 and TRBJ1-2; D is perhaps TRBD1 (6 bases). Trimming took off 5 bases at V and 8 bases at J, with 12 bases between the two ends. The V gene's germline CDR1 is DFQATT and CDR2 SNEGSKA (reference sequence). The CDR3 spans 11 residues. The CDR3 here is CSALRGGGYTF. The CDR3 region has the DNA TGCAGTGCTCTCCGGGGGGGCGGCTACACCTTC.